These T cell receptor beta chains were read from a single sample in a study of response to subunit inactivated influenza vaccine. TCRdb re-called the RT-PCR reads through MiXCR, storing one row per CDR3 protein. The table includes 500,000 to 550,000 distinct CDR3 sequences, more than 7% detected once. The specimen comprised PBMCs from blood, sampled around 2 years after vaccination. The receptors stem from a man between 50 and 75 years old who received an inactivated influenza vaccine. CDR3s include the opening cysteine and the closing phenylalanine or tryptophan. A D gene is named only where the DNA matches it firmly. Only part of the rows carry a size: once, few, many, or a class if the clone is expanded.

CSVTDRGNYEQYF	TGCAGCGTGACGGACAGGGGGAACTACGAGCAGTACTTC	TRBD1	many	TRBJ2-7	TRBV29-1
CASSHVDRVANEQYF	TGTGCCAGCAGCCATGTGGACAGGGTAGCGAACGAGCAGTACTTC	TRBD1	NA	TRBJ2-7	TRBV7-9
CSVLASGRQETQYF	TGCAGCGTTCTCGCTAGCGGGAGGCAAGAGACCCAGTACTTC	TRBD2	NA	TRBJ2-5	TRBV29-1
CASRPGGWGEQYF	TGTGCCAGCAGACCTGGGGGTTGGGGGGAGCAGTACTTC	NA	NA	TRBJ2-7	TRBV28
CASSFFPNYGYTF	TGTGCCAGCAGTTTTTTTCCTAACTATGGCTACACCTTC	NA	few	TRBJ1-2	TRBV12-3/TRBV12-4
CASSVVGGTEAFF	TGTGCCAGCAGTGTTGTAGGGGGCACTGAAGCTTTCTTT	NA	many	TRBJ1-1	TRBV25-1
CSVKQGGLAGETQYF	TGCAGCGTTAAGCAGGGTGGGCTAGCGGGAGAGACCCAGTACTTC	TRBD2	few	TRBJ2-5	TRBV29-1
CSADRVGKNIQYF	TGCAGTGCAGACAGGGTAGGCAAAAACATTCAGTACTTC	TRBD1	many	TRBJ2-4	TRBV20-1
CASSPQTGNWAETQYF	TGTGCCAGCAGCCCACAGACAGGGAATTGGGCTGAGACCCAGTACTTC	TRBD1	NA	TRBJ2-5	TRBV3-1
CASSPLAGGPVTDTQYF	TGTGCTAGCAGTCCACTAGCGGGGGGGCCGGTCACAGATACGCAGTATTTT	TRBD2	NA	TRBJ2-3	TRBV7-7
CASSLGEGLQETQYF	TGCGCCAGCAGCCTAGGGGAGGGCTTACAAGAGACCCAGTACTTC	TRBD2	NA	TRBJ2-5	TRBV4-3
CSARGGDFYEQYF	TGCAGTGCTAGGGGGGGGGATTTCTACGAGCAGTACTTC	TRBD2	few	TRBJ2-7	TRBV20-1
CASSLVGLNSYEQYF	TGTGCCAGCAGTTTAGTGGGCCTTAACTCCTACGAGCAGTACTTC	NA	few	TRBJ2-7	TRBV12-3/TRBV12-4
CAIRNRDNEQFF	TGTGCCATCAGGAATAGGGACAATGAGCAGTTCTTC	NA	few	TRBJ2-1	TRBV10-3
CATSREGASGQETQYF	TGTGCCACCAGCAGAGAGGGGGCTAGCGGACAAGAGACCCAGTACTTC	NA	few	TRBJ2-5	TRBV15
CASSLRRNSPLHF	TGTGCCAGCAGCTTGAGGCGGAATTCACCCCTCCACTTT	NA	few	TRBJ1-6	TRBV7-2
CASSYAGSSGNTIYF	TGTGCCAGCAGTTACGCAGGGAGCTCTGGAAACACCATATATTTT	NA	few	TRBJ1-3	TRBV6-5
CASGYVARGIADTQYF	TGTGCCAGCGGGTATGTCGCCCGGGGGATCGCAGATACGCAGTATTTT	NA	few	TRBJ2-3	TRBV19
CASTGGVRSEKLFF	TGTGCCAGCACTGGAGGGGTGCGTAGTGAAAAACTGTTTTTT	NA	few	TRBJ1-4	TRBV12-3/TRBV12-4
CASSFGDRVYNEQFF	TGCGCCAGCAGCTTTGGGGACAGGGTGTACAATGAGCAGTTCTTC	TRBD1	many	TRBJ2-1	TRBV5-1
CASSLIRAGYTF	TGTGCCAGCAGCTTAATTAGGGCTGGCTACACCTTC	NA	NA	TRBJ1-2	TRBV5-4
CASSLEPGGIVNEQYF	TGTGCCAGCAGCTTAGAGCCAGGGGGAATAGTCAACGAGCAGTACTTC	TRBD1	few	TRBJ2-7	TRBV7-9
CSATHRGDEQFF	TGCAGTGCTACCCACAGGGGGGATGAGCAGTTCTTC	TRBD1	NA	TRBJ2-1	TRBV20-1
CAISKVFPNTEAFF	TGTGCCATCAGCAAGGTATTTCCGAACACTGAAGCTTTCTTT	NA	few	TRBJ1-1	TRBV10-3
CASSEPAASTDTQYF	TGCGCCAGCAGTGAGCCGGCCGCCAGCACAGATACGCAGTATTTT	NA	few	TRBJ2-3	TRBV10-2
CASSFRSQDTIYF	TGTGCCAGCAGCTTTCGCAGTCAGGACACCATATATTTT	NA	few	TRBJ1-3	TRBV7-2
CASSYGIRGNEQFF	TGTGCCAGCAGTTACGGGATTCGAGGCAATGAGCAGTTCTTC	NA	many	TRBJ2-1	TRBV6-2/TRBV6-3
CASSQDGAGGGYEQYF	TGCGCCAGCAGCCAAGATGGGGCAGGGGGTGGCTACGAGCAGTACTTC	TRBD1	few	TRBJ2-7	TRBV4-3
CASSPIPLTRGFSYEQYF	TGTGCCAGCAGCCCAATCCCTCTGACTCGTGGCTTCTCCTACGAGCAGTACTTC	NA	NA	TRBJ2-7	TRBV28
CASSSDIAGWNEQFF	TGCGCCAGCAGCTCGGACATAGCGGGGTGGAATGAGCAGTTCTTC	TRBD2	many	TRBJ2-1	TRBV5-1
CASSFSRGRYEQYF	TGCGCCAGCAGCTTCTCCAGGGGGCGTTACGAGCAGTACTTC	TRBD1	many	TRBJ2-7	TRBV5-1
CSARGGLVGQYF	TGCAGTGCTAGAGGCGGACTCGTTGGGCAGTACTTC	NA	NA	TRBJ2-7	TRBV20-1
CASSYSKASGSSYEQYF	TGTGCCAGCAGTTACTCGAAGGCTAGCGGAAGCTCCTACGAGCAGTACTTC	TRBD2	few	TRBJ2-7	TRBV6-5
CASSQGPDGRNTIYF	TGTGCCAGCAGCCAAGGGCCCGACGGGAGAAACACCATATATTTT	NA	NA	TRBJ1-3	TRBV3-1
CASSPDRSGDTQYF	TGTGCCAGCTCACCAGATAGATCGGGAGATACGCAGTATTTT	NA	NA	TRBJ2-3	TRBV18
CASSGDRGFTGELFF	TGTGCCAGCAGCGGAGACAGGGGGTTCACCGGGGAGCTGTTTTTT	TRBD1	NA	TRBJ2-2	TRBV5-6
CASSLYGAGGPFNEQFF	TGTGCCAGCAGTTTATATGGGGCGGGAGGTCCCTTCAATGAGCAGTTCTTC	TRBD2	many	TRBJ2-1	TRBV27
CASRGYGFGANVLTF	TGTGCCAGCAGAGGTTACGGGTTTGGGGCCAACGTCCTGACTTTC	NA	few	TRBJ2-6	TRBV6-1
CSGGWTYEQYF	TGCAGCGGTGGCTGGACCTACGAGCAGTACTTC	NA	NA	TRBJ2-7	TRBV29-1
CSARSDGKTQYF	TGCAGTGCCCGATCAGACGGGAAGACCCAGTACTTC	NA	NA	TRBJ2-5	TRBV20-1
CATGQPASGNTIYF	TGTGCCACCGGACAACCAGCCTCTGGAAACACCATATATTTT	NA	NA	TRBJ1-3	TRBV6-1
CASSSRQASDTQYF	TGTGCCAGCAGCTCAAGACAGGCATCAGATACGCAGTATTTT	NA	NA	TRBJ2-3	TRBV7-2
CASSQEGGEQYF	TGCGCCAGCAGCCAAGAGGGAGGAGAGCAGTACTTC	NA	many	TRBJ2-7	TRBV4-3
CSAGTSYLTGELFF	TGCAGTGCTGGGACTTCTTATCTCACCGGGGAGCTGTTTTTT	NA	few	TRBJ2-2	TRBV20-1
CASSLWISRALDTQYF	TGTGCCAGCAGTTTATGGATTAGCCGGGCCCTCGATACGCAGTATTTT	NA	few	TRBJ2-3	TRBV28
CAIRADTEAFF	TGTGCCATCCGGGCCGACACTGAAGCTTTCTTT	NA	NA	TRBJ1-1	TRBV10-3
CASSQQVAGNTIYF	TGTGCCAGCAGCCAACAGGTGGCTGGAAACACCATATATTTT	NA	few	TRBJ1-3	TRBV3-1
CAISEPGLKSNNEQFF	TGTGCCATCAGTGAGCCGGGACTTAAAAGTAACAATGAGCAGTTCTTC	NA	NA	TRBJ2-1	TRBV10-3
CSARDREKGNQPQHF	TGCAGTGCTCGGGACAGGGAAAAGGGCAATCAGCCCCAGCATTTT	TRBD1	NA	TRBJ1-5	TRBV20-1
CSGTGDSNIYGYTF	TGCAGTGGGACAGGGGACTCCAACATCTATGGCTACACCTTC	TRBD1	few	TRBJ1-2	TRBV20-1
CASSQEPGSEQYF	TGCGCCAGCAGCCAAGAGCCAGGGTCCGAGCAGTACTTC	NA	few	TRBJ2-7	TRBV4-3
CASTPTGDNSPLHF	TGTGCCAGCACCCCGACAGGGGATAATTCACCCCTCCACTTT	TRBD1	few	TRBJ1-6	TRBV12-3/TRBV12-4
CASSHGGGPYEQYF	TGCGCCAGCAGCCACGGAGGGGGACCCTACGAGCAGTACTTC	NA	many	TRBJ2-7	TRBV5-1
CASSESTETQYF	TGTGCCAGCAGTGAATCAACCGAGACCCAGTACTTC	NA	NA	TRBJ2-5	TRBV2
CASSSPRGADTQYF	TGTGCCAGCAGCTCCCCCCGAGGGGCAGATACGCAGTATTTT	NA	many	TRBJ2-3	TRBV7-9